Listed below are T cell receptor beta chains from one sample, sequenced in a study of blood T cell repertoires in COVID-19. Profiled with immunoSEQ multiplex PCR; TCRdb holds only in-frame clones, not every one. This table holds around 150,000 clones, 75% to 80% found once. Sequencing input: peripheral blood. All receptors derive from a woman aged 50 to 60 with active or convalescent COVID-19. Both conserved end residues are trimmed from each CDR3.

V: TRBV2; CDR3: ASSDRGLGTEAF
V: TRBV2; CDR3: ASSERDFYEQY
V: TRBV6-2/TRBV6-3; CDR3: ASSPGQYSNQPQH
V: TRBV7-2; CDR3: ASSLASGSQETQY
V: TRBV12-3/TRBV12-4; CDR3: ASSFEARYGYT
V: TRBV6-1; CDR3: ASSEAPQGAYNEQF
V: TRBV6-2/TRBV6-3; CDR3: ASSYLDGEQF
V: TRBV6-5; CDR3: ASIKNRGEYGYT
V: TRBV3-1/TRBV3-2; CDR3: ASSQDRGQLH
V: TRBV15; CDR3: ATSRSGGSYNSPLH
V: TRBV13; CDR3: ASSSRIRPERGDTDTQY
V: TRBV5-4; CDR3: ASSFASGVYEQY
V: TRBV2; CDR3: ASTRDRHEAF
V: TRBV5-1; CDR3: ASSSGTDIYRAKNIQY
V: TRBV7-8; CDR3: ATAAGTLNQPQH
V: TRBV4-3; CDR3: ASSRKPGGGPNYGYT
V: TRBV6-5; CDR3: ASTPWGGMNTEAF
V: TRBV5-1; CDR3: ASSPSASLNTGELF
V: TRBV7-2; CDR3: ASSLGAGEGDTQY
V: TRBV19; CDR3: ASSMGRSTEAF